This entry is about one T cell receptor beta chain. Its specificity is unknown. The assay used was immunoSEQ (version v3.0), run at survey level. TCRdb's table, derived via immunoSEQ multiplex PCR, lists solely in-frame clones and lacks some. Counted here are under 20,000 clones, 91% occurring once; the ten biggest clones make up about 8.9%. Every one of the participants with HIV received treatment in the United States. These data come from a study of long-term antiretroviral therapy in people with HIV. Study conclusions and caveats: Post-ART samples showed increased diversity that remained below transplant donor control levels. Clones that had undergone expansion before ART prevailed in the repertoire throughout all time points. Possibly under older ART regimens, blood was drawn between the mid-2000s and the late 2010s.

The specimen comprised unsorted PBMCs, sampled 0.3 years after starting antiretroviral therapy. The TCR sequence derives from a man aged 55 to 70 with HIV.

CDR3 DNA sequence: TGTGCCAGCTCACCATCTGAACGGCCCTACGAGCAGTACTTC. Protein: CASSPSERPYEQYF. The chain recombines TRBV18 with TRBJ2-7; D gene ambiguous. Germline V gives CDR1 KGHSH, CDR2 LQKENI. Between the trimmed V and J ends, which lost 2 bases and 2 bases, there was a span of 10 bases. This CDR3 spans 14 amino acids. Supplemented by reference TRBV18 and TRBJ2-7, the full variable domain reads NAGVMQNPRHLVRRRGQEARLRCSPMKGHSHVYWYRQLPEEGLKFMVYLQKENIIDESGMPKERFSAEFPKEGPSILRIQQVVRGDSAAYFCASSPSERPYEQYFGPGTRLTVT.